This TCR beta chain was documented in a study of blood T cell repertoires in COVID-19. As for the study in general: Collection of acute and convalescent COVID-19 samples took place in the United States, Italy and Spain. The analysed material was cDNA or gDNA that came from T cells, B-cell-depleted T cells, or PBMCs.

Trimming stripped 4 bases from V and 3 bases from J, with 19 bases between. The CDR3 contains 15 residues. Germline assignment: CDR1 SQVTM and CDR2 ANQGSEA. The method was immunoSEQ multiplex PCR; TCRdb's version includes in-frame clones alone and lacks a portion of them. The sample shows about half a million clones, about 88% of them seen only once. The study recruited people aged roughly 18 to 95 years across approximately 24 US areas. This chain links TRBV29-1 with TRBJ2-7; D uncertain. The source of this sequence is a woman in her sixties or seventies who had recovered from COVID-19. Sequenced: PBMCs or T cells enriched from blood (not recorded which). The CDR3 region is CSVGMRQHPFYEQYF. The DNA for the CDR3 is TGCAGCGTTGGGATGAGGCAGCACCCCTTCTACGAGCAGTACTTC.